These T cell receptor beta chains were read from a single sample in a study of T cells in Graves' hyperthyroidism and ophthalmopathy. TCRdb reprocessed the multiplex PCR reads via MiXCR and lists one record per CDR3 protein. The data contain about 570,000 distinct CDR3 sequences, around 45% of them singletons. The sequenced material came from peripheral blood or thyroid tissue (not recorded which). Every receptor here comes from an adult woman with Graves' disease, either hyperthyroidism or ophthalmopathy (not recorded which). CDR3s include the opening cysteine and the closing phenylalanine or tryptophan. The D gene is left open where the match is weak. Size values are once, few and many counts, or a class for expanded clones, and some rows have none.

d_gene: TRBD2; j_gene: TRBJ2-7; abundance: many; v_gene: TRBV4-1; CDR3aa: CASSRTLAEVYEQYF; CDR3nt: TGCGCCAGCAGCCGAACCCTAGCGGAAGTCTACGAGCAGTACTTC
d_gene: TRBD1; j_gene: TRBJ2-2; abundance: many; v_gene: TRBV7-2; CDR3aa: CASSTLTGTIGELFF; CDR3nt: TGTGCCAGCAGCACCCTGACAGGGACGATCGGGGAGCTGTTTTTT
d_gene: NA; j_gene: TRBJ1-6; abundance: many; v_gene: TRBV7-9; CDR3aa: CASSLAAWSGNSPLHF; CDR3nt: TGTGCCAGCAGCTTAGCGGCGTGGAGCGGTAATTCACCCCTCCACTTT
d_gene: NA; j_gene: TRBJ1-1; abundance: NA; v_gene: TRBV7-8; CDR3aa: CASSSGALAFF; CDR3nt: TGTGCCAGCAGCTCGGGGGCTTTGGCTTTCTTT
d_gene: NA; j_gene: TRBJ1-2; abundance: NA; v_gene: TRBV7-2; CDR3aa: CASSYTNRRGSYTF; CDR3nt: TGTGCCAGCAGCTACACGAACAGGCGGGGAAGCTACACCTTC
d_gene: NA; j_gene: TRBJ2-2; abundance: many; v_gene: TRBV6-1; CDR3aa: CASSEGEPGELFF; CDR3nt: TGTGCCAGCAGTGAAGGGGAACCCGGGGAGCTGTTTTTT
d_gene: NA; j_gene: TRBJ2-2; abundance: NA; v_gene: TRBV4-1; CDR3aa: CASRRSGELFF; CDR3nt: TGCGCCAGCAGGAGGTCCGGGGAGCTGTTTTTT
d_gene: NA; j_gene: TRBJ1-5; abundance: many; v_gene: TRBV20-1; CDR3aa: CSASYGQPQHF; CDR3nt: TGCAGTGCTAGTTATGGTCAGCCCCAGCATTTT
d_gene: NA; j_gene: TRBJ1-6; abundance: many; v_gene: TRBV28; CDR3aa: CASKRSYNSPLHF; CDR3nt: TGTGCCAGCAAGCGCTCCTATAATTCACCCCTCCACTTT
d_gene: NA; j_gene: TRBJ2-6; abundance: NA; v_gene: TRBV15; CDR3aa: CATRRGRTSGANVLTF; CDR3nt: TGTGCCACCAGGAGAGGGAGGACGTCTGGGGCCAACGTCCTGACTTTC
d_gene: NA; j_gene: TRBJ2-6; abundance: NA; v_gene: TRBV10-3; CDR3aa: CAIPGEAGPGANVLTF; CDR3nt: TGTGCCATCCCGGGGGAGGCGGGTCCTGGGGCCAACGTCCTGACTTTC
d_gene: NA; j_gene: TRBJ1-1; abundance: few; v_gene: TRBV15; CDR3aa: CATSRAGTYNTEAFF; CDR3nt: TGTGCCACCAGCAGAGCCGGGACTTACAACACTGAAGCTTTCTTT
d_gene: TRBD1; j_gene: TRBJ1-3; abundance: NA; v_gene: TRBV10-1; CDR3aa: CASSEYRGSGNTIYF; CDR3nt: TGCGCCAGCAGTGAATACAGGGGAAGTGGAAACACCATATATTTT
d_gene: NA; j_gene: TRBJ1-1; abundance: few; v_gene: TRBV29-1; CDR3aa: CSANAVGTEAFF; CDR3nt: TGCAGCGCAAACGCGGTTGGCACTGAAGCTTTCTTT
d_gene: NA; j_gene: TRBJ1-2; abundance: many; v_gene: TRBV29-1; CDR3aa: CSVEEYGGWNYGYTF; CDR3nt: TGCAGCGTTGAAGAATATGGGGGCTGGAACTATGGCTACACCTTC